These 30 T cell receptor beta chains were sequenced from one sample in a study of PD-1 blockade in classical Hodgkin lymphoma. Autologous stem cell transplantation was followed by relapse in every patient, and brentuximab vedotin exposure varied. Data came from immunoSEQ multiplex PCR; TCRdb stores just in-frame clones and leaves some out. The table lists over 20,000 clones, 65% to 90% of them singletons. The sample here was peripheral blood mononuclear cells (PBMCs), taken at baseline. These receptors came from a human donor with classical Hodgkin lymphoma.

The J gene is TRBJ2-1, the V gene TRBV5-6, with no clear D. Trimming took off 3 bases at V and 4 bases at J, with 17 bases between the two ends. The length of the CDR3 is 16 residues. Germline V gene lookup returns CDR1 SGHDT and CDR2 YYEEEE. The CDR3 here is CASSCRAEMGYNEQFF. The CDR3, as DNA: TGTGCCAGCAGCTGTCGGGCAGAGATGGGGTACAATGAGCAGTTCTTC.

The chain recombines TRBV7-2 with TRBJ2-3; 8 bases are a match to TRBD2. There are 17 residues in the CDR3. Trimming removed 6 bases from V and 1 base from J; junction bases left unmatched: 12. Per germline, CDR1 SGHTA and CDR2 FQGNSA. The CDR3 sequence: CASRTHFRGGGTDTQYF. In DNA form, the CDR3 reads TGTGCCAGCAGAACTCATTTCCGGGGGGGCGGCACAGATACGCAGTATTTT.

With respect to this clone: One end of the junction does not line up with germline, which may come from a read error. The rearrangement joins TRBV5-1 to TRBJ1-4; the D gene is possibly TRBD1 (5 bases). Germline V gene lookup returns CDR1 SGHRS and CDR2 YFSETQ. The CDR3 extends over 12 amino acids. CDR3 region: CASSLDGVGGYF. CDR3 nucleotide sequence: TGCGCCAGCAGCTTGGACGGGGTTGGGGGATATTTT.

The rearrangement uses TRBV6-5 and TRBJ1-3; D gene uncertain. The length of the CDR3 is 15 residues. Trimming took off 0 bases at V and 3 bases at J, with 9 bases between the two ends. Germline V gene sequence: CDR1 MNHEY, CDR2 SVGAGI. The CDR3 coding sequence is TGTGCCAGCAGTTACTCGATGGCCGGTGGAAACACCATATATTTT. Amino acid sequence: CASSYSMAGGNTIYF.

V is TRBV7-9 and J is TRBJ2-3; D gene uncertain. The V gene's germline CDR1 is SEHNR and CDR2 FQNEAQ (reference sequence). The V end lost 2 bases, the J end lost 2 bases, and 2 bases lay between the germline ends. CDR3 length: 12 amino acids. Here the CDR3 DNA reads TGTGCCAGCAGCTTACACACAGATACGCAGTATTTT. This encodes CASSLHTDTQYF.

The CDR3 bases are TGTGCCAGCAGCTTAGAGGGGGATACGCAGTATTTT. Protein product: CASSLEGDTQYF. The genes are TRBV11-2 and TRBJ2-3; D call uncertain. The CDR3 sequence is 12 residues long. The germline CDR1 and CDR2 sequences are SGHAT and FQNNGV. Trimming removed 0 bases at V and 6 bases at J, with 4 bases between.

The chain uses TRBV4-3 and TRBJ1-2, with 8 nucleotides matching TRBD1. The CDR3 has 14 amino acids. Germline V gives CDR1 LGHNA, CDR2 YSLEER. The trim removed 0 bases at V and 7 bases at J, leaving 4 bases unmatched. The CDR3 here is CASSQDAGGFGYTF. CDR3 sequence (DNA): TGCGCCAGCAGCCAAGATGCAGGGGGCTTTGGCTACACCTTC.

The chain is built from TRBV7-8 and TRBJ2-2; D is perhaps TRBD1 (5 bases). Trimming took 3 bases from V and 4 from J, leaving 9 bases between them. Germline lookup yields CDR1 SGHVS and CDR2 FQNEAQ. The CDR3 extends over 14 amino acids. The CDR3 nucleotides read TGTGCCAGCAGCTTGGCAGGGTTCACCGGGGAGCTGTTTTTT. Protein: CASSLAGFTGELFF.

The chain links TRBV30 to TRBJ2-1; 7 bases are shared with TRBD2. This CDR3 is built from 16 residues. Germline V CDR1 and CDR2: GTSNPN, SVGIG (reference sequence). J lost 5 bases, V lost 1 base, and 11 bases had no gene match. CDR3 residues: CAWSEPTSPPNNEQFF. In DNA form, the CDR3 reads TGTGCCTGGAGTGAGCCGACTAGCCCCCCGAACAATGAGCAGTTCTTC.

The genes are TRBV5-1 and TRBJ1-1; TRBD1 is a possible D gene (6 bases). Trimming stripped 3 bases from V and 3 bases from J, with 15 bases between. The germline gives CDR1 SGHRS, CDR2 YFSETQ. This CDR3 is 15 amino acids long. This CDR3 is CASSSNPGAYTEAFF. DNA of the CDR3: TGCGCCAGCAGCTCTAACCCAGGGGCCTACACTGAAGCTTTCTTT.

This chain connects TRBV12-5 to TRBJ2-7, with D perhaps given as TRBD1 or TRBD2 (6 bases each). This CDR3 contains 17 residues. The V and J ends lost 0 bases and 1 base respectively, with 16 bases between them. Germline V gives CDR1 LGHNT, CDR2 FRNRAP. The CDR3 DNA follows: TGTGCTAGTGGTTTGGTACTTGGGGGGCCGGGGTCCTACGAGCAGTACTTC. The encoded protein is CASGLVLGGPGSYEQYF.

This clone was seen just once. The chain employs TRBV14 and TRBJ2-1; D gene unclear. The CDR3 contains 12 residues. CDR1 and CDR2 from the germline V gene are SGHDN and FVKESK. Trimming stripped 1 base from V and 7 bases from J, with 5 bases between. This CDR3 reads CASSQAENEQFF. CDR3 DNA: TGTGCCAGCAGCCAAGCTGAGAATGAGCAGTTCTTC. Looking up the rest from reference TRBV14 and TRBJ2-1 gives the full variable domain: EAGVTQFPSHSVIEKGQTVTLRCDPISGHDNLYWYRRVMGKEIKFLLHFVKESKQDESGMPNNRFLAERTGGTYSTLKVQPAELEDSGVYFCASSQAENEQFFGPGTRLTVL.

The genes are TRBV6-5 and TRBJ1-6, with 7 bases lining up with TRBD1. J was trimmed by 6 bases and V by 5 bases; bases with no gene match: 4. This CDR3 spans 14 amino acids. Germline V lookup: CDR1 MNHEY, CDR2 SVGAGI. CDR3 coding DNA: TGTGCCAGCAGTCTGGGGACAGTTAATTCACCCCTCCACTTT. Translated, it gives CASSLGTVNSPLHF.

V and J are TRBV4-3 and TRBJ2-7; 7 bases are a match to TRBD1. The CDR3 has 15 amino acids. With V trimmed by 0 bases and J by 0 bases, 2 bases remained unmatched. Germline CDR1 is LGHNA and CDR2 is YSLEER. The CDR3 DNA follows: TGCGCCAGCAGCCAAGACAGGGGGAGCTCCTACGAGCAGTACTTC. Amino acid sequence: CASSQDRGSSYEQYF.

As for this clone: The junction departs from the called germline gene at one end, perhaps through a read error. The CDR3, as DNA: TGCGCCAGCAGATTGGTACTAGCTGTCGGGGAGCTGTTTTTT. The encoded protein is CASRLVLAVGELFF. The chain couples TRBV5-1 to TRBJ2-2; a possible D gene is TRBD2 (6 bases). CDR3 length equals 14 residues. Germline V gene data show CDR1 as SGHRS and CDR2 as YFSETQ.

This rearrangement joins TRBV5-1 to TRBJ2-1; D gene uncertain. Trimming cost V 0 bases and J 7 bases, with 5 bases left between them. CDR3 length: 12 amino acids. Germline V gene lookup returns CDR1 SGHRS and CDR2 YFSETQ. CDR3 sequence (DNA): TGCGCCAGCAGCTTGGGAGAAAATGAGCAGTTCTTC. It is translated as CASSLGENEQFF.

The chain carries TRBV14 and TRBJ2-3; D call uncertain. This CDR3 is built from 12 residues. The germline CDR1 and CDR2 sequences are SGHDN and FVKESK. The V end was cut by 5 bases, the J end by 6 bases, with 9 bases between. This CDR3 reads CASSSLGDTQYF. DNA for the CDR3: TGTGCCAGCAGCTCCCTTGGGGATACGCAGTATTTT.

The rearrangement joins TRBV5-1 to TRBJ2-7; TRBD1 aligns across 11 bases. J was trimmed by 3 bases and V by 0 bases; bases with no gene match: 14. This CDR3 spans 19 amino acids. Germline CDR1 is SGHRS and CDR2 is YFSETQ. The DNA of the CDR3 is TGCGCCAGCAGCTTGGTCGGACAGGGGGCGATTCGGGCCAACTACGAGCAGTACTTC. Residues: CASSLVGQGAIRANYEQYF.

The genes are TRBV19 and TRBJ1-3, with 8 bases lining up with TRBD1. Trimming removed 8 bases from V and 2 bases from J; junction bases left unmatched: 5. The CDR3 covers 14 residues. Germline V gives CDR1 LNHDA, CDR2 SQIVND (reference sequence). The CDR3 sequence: CASAPTGAGNTIYF. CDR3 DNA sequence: TGTGCCAGTGCACCGACAGGGGCTGGAAACACCATATATTTT.

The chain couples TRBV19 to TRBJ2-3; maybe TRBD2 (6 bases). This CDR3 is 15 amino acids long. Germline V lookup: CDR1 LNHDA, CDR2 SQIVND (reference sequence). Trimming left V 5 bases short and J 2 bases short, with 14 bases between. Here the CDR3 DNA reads TGTGCCAGTAGTGATCGGGACTCCTACACAGATACGCAGTATTTT. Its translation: CASSDRDSYTDTQYF.

The CDR3 coding sequence is TGCAGCGCTGGGATTTACACCTTC. As protein: CSAGIYTF. The V and J genes are TRBV29-1 and TRBJ1-2; D not resolved. The germline V and J ends were trimmed by 7 bases and 11 bases, with 8 bases remaining between them. CDR1 and CDR2 from the germline V gene are SQVTM and ANQGSEA. The CDR3 totals 8 residues.

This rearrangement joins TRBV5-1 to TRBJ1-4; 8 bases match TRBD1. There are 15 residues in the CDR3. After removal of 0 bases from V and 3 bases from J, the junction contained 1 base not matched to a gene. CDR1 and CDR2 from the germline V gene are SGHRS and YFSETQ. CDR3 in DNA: TGCGCCAGCAGCTTGGAGGGACAGGCTAATGAAAAACTGTTTTTT. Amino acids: CASSLEGQANEKLFF.

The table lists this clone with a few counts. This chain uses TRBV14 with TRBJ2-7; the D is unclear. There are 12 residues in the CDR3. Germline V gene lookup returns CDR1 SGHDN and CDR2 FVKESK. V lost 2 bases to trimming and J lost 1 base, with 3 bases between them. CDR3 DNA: TGTGCCAGCAGCCAAATATCCTACGAGCAGTACTTC. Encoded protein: CASSQISYEQYF. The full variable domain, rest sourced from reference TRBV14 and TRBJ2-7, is EAGVTQFPSHSVIEKGQTVTLRCDPISGHDNLYWYRRVMGKEIKFLLHFVKESKQDESGMPNNRFLAERTGGTYSTLKVQPAELEDSGVYFCASSQISYEQYFGPGTRLTVT.

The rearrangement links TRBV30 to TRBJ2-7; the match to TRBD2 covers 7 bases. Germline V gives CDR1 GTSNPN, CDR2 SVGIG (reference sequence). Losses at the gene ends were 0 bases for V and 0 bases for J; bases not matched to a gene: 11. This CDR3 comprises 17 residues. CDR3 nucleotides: TGTGCCTGGAGTGTTTTAGGGCTAGCGGCTAACTCCTACGAGCAGTACTTC. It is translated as CAWSVLGLAANSYEQYF.

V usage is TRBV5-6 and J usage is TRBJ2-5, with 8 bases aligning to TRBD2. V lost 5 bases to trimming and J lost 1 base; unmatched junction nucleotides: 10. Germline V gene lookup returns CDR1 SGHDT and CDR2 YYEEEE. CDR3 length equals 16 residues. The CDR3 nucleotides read TGTGCCAGCAGATATGAACGGGAGGGGCTCCAAGAGACCCAGTACTTC. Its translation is CASRYEREGLQETQYF.

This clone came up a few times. The CDR3 spells CASSAGNSPLHF. CDR3 DNA: TGTGCCAGCAGTGCAGGGAATTCACCCCTCCACTTT. The genes are TRBV2 and TRBJ1-6; the D gene is possibly TRBD1 (5 bases). Germline loops: CDR1 SNHLY, CDR2 FYNNEI. Deletions cut 4 bases from V and 7 bases from J, with 5 bases between. CDR3 length: 12 amino acids.

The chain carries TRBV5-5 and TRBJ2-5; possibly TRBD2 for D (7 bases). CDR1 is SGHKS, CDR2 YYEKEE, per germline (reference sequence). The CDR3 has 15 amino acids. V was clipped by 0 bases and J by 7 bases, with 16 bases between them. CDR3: CASSLAGGTLGTQYF. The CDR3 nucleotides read TGTGCCAGCAGCTTGGCGGGGGGCACCCTGGGGACCCAGTACTTC.

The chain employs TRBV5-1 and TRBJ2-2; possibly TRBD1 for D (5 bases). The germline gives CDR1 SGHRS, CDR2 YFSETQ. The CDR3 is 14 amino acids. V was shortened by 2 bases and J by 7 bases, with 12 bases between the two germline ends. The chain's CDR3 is CASSLKGTGGELFF. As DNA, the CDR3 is TGCGCCAGCAGCTTAAAGGGTACAGGCGGGGAGCTGTTTTTT. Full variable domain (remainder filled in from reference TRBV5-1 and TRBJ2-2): KAGVTQTPRYLIKTRGQQVTLSCSPISGHRSVSWYQQTPGQGLQFLFEYFSETQRNKGNFPGRFSGRQFSNSRSEMNVSTLELGDSALYLCASSLKGTGGELFFGEGSRLTVL.

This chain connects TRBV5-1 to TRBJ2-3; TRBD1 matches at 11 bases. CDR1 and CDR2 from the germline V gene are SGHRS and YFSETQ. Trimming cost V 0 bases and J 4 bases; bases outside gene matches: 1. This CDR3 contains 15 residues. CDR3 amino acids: CASSLVGQGADTQYF. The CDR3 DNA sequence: TGCGCCAGCAGCTTGGTGGGACAGGGGGCAGATACGCAGTATTTT.

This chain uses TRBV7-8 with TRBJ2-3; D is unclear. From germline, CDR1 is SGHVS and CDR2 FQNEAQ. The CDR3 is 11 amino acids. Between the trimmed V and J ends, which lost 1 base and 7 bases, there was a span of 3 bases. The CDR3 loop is CASSLEYTQYF. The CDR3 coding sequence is TGTGCCAGCAGCTTAGAATATACGCAGTATTTT.